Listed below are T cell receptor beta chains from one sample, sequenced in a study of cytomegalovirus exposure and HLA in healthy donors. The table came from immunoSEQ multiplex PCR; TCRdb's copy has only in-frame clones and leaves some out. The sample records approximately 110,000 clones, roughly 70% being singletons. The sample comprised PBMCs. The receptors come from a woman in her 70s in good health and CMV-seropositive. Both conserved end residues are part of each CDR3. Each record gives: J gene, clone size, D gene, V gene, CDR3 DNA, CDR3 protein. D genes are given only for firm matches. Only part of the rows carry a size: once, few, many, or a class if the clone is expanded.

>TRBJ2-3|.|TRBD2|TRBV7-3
TGTGCCAGCAGCCCTGGGGAGCGGGGAAGCACAGATACGCAGTATTTT
CASSPGERGSTDTQYF
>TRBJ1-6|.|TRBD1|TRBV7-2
TGTGCCAGCAGCTTAAATTTGGGACAGTACAGTTCACCCCTCCACTTT
CASSLNLGQYSSPLHF
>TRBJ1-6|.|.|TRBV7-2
TGTGCCAGCAGCTTAGGGGTTAGACACGGTAACTCACCCCTCCACTTT
CASSLGVRHGNSPLHF
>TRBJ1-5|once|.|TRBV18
TGTGCCAGCTCACCAGTTGGAGGGAGTTATCAGCCCCAGCATTTT
CASSPVGGSYQPQHF
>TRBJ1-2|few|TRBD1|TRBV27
TGTGCCAGCAGTTCCCAGACAGGGGGTGGGTATGGCTACACCTTC
CASSSQTGGGYGYTF
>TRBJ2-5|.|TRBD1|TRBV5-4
TGTGCCAGCAGCTTGGCGACAGGGGGGGCCTGGGGGGAGACCCAGTACTTC
CASSLATGGAWGETQYF
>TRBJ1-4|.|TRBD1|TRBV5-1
TGCGCCAGCAGCACACAGGGGACTTATGAAAAACTGTTTTTT
CASSTQGTYEKLFF
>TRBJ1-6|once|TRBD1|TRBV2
TGTGCCAGCAGAGGACAGGGGGCCTATTCACCCCTCCACTTT
CASRGQGAYSPLHF
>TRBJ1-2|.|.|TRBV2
TGTGCCAGCACCGTAAACAGGGCCTCGGTCGACTATGGCTACACCTTC
CASTVNRASVDYGYTF
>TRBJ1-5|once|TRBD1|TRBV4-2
TGTGCCAGCAGCCAGGTAACCGGGACAGGGTTGAATCAGCCCCAGCATTTT
CASSQVTGTGLNQPQHF
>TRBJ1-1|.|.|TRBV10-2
TGCGCCAGCAGAAGGGGAACGAACACTGAAGCTTTCTTT
CASRRGTNTEAFF
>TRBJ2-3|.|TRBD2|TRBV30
TGTGCCTGGGCCGGGGGGGCATTGGATACGCAGTATTTT
CAWAGGALDTQYF
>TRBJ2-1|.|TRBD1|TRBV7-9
TGTGCCAGCAGAGAGACAGGGCCCAATGAGCAGTTCTTC
CASRETGPNEQFF
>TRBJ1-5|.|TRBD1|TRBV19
TGTGCCAGTAGTGCCACAGGGGCAAATCAGCCCCAGCATTTT
CASSATGANQPQHF
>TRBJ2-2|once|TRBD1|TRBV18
TGTGCCAGCTCACCGACAGGGGGCGGTAATTCGATCACCGGGGAGCTGTTTTTT
CASSPTGGGNSITGELFF
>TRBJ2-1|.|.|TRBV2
TGTGCCAGCAGTGAACTGACAGGGACTAATGAGCAGTTCTTC
CASSELTGTNEQFF
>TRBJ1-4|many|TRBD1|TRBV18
TGTGCCAGCTCCCCCCGAGGGGGCCTTAATGAAAAACTGTTTTTT
CASSPRGGLNEKLFF
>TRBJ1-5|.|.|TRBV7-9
TGTGCCAGCAGCGTTAAGATACAGGTCCCCAATCAGCCCCAGCATTTT
CASSVKIQVPNQPQHF
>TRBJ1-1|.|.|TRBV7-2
TGTGCCAGCAGCTTAGATCCGCAGGCTGAAGCTTTCTTT
CASSLDPQAEAFF
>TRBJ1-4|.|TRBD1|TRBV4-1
TGCGCCAGCAGCCAAGATTTGAGGACAGGTACTAATGAAAAACTGTTTTTT
CASSQDLRTGTNEKLFF
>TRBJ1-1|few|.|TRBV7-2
TGTGCCACCAGATCCAGGGATGCCACTGAAGCTTTCTTT
CATRSRDATEAFF
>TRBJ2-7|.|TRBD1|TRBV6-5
TGTGCCAGCAGCCCCGGGACAGGGTACCACGAGCAGTACTTC
CASSPGTGYHEQYF
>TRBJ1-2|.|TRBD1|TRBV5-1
TGCGCCAGCAGAAACTCAGGTTGGGGGACAGGCGCCCTTTGGGATGGCTACACCTTC
CASRNSGWGTGALWDGYTF
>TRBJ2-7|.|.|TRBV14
TGTGCCAGCAGCCATTCCCAATACGAGCAGTACTTC
CASSHSQYEQYF
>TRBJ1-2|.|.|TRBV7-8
TGTGCCAGCAGCTTGGGGCAGCACTATGGCTACACCTTC
CASSLGQHYGYTF
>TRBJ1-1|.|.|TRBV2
TGTGCCAGCAGTGCGGACAGTGGGGGTAACACTGAAGCTTTCTTT
CASSADSGGNTEAFF
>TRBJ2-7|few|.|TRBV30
TGTGCCTGGAGTGTACATCTATCGGGGTCAGCCTACGAGCAGTACTTC
CAWSVHLSGSAYEQYF
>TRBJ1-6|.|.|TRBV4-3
TGCGCCAGCAGCCCTGGGGAAGGACTTAATTCACCCCTCCACTTT
CASSPGEGLNSPLHF
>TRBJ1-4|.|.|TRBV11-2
TGTGCCAGCAGCTTAGGCCAGATACCCCTCTCGGGTGAAAAACTGTTTTTT
CASSLGQIPLSGEKLFF
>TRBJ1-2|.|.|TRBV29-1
TGCAGCGCTTGGGGGCATGGCGGCCAAAAGACCCACTATGGCTACACCTTC
CSAWGHGGQKTHYGYTF